The TCR beta chain under discussion was sequenced for a study of blood T cell repertoires in COVID-19. Study background: Acute-phase and convalescent COVID-19 samples originated in the United States, Italy and Spain. PBMCs, B-cell-depleted T cells, or T cells provided the cDNA or gDNA that made up the material.

The CDR3 sequence is 13 residues long. Germline-derived CDR1 and CDR2 are KGHDR and SFDVKD. Concerning this clone itself: Compared with germline, one end of the junction differs, possibly owing to a read error.

The method was immunoSEQ multiplex PCR; TCRdb's version includes in-frame clones alone and lacks a portion of them. The table includes some 150,000 clones, under 90% detected once. The J gene is TRBJ1-1, the V gene TRBV24-1; 9 bases are shared with TRBD1. This receptor was taken from a man aged 60-69 years with acute or convalescent COVID-19. The sequencing input was peripheral blood. DNA of the CDR3: TGTGCCACCAGAGGGACAGGGAACGCTGAAGCTTTCTTT. Protein product: CATRGTGNAEAFF.